The clone carrying this T cell receptor beta chain appeared a single time. Authors' processing steps: Estimates of nucleated cell counts were drawn from the amplification of reference gene primers. TCRdb's copy holds only in-frame clones and misses some; the assay was immunoSEQ multiplex PCR. For V, J and clone size, that table is used; D and trimming come from the DNA. The sample lists fewer than 60,000 clones, approximately 87% occurring once. This CDR3 is built from 12 residues. Germline CDR1 is MDHEN and CDR2 is SYDVKM. Unmatched junction bases numbered 5, after V lost 10 bases and J lost 5 bases. This entry belongs to a study of blood T cell repertoires in COVID-19. Study-level background: PBMCs, B-cell-depleted T cells, or T cells provided the cDNA or gDNA that made up the material.

J is TRBJ1-5 and V is TRBV28; 7 bases agree with TRBD1. Sequencing was performed on peripheral blood. The clonotype comes from an older woman with COVID-19, enrolled during active disease. The CDR3 region is CATRQGDQPQHF. The CDR3 DNA follows: TGTGCCACCCGACAGGGTGATCAGCCCCAGCATTTT.